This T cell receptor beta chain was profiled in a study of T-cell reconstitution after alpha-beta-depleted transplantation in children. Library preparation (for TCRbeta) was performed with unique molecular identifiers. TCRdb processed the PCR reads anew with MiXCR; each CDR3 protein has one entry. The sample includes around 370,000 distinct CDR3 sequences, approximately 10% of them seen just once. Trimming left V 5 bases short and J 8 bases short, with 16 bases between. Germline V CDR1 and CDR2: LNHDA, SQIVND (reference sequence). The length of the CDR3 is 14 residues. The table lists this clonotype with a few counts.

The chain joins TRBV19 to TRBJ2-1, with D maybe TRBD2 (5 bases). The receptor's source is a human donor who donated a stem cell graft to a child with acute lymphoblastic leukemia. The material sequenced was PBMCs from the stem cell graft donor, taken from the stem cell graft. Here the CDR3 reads CASSALASIYEQFF. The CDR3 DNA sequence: TGTGCCAGTAGTGCGCTAGCCTCTATATATGAGCAGTTCTTC.